These 29 T cell receptor beta chains were sequenced from one sample in a study of T cell repertoires in aging, cancer and after chemotherapy. Multiplex touch-down PCR with TRB-A/B primers amplified rearranged V-D-J TRB sequences. TCRdb redid the calling of the multiplex PCR reads with MiXCR, one entry per CDR3 protein. The sample shows around 5,800 distinct CDR3 sequences, roughly 23% of them seen only once. TCR beta rearrangements were amplified from peripheral blood genomic DNA. The sequenced material came from blood. These receptors were collected from a human donor with a blood cancer.

The sample holds a few counts of this clonotype. As DNA, the CDR3 is TGTGCCAGCAGCTTAGGCCTAGCGGAGTACAATGAGCAGTTCTTC. It specifies CASSLGLAEYNEQFF. The V call is TRBV7-3, the J call TRBJ2-1; 7 nucleotides match TRBD2. The V gene's germline CDR1 is SGHTA and CDR2 FQGTGA. The V segment lost 2 bases and the J segment 4 bases; nucleotides outside the gene matches: 5. The CDR3 spans 15 residues.

This clonotype was observed a few times. The V call is TRBV10-2, the J call TRBJ2-3; TRBD1 agrees at 8 bases. V trimming: 4 bases; J trimming: 3 bases; junction bases outside the gene matches: 0. The CDR3 runs 13 residues. Germline CDR1 WSHSY, CDR2 SAAADI. The CDR3: CASSGQGTDTQYF. The CDR3 bases are TGCGCCAGCAGTGGACAGGGGACAGATACGCAGTATTTT.

Regarding this clonotype: A clone one base away is much larger, so this may be a read error. The chain couples TRBV18 to TRBJ2-7; D is perhaps TRBD2 (5 bases). CDR1 and CDR2 from the germline V gene are KGHSH and LQKENI. The CDR3 runs 14 residues. Trimming took 2 bases from V and 3 from J, leaving 11 bases between them. CDR3: CASSPSGRYYEQYF. The CDR3 coding sequence is TGTGCCAGCTCACCAAGCGGCAGATACTACGAGCAGTACTTC.

This chain uses TRBV2 with TRBJ2-1, with 7 nucleotides matching TRBD1. V trimming: 6 bases; J trimming: 4 bases; junction bases outside the gene matches: 9. CDR1 is SNHLY, CDR2 FYNNEI, per germline. The CDR3 consists of 15 residues. CDR3 region: CASRADRAAYNEQFF. Here the CDR3 DNA reads TGTGCCAGCAGGGCAGACAGGGCCGCTTACAATGAGCAGTTCTTC.

The V gene is TRBV6-5, the J gene TRBJ2-1; D remains unclear. Trimming shortened V by 5 bases and J by 6 bases, and 14 bases separated the two germline ends. Germline CDR1 MNHEY, CDR2 SVGAGI. CDR3 size: 14 residues. The CDR3 spells CASSEGSRLNEQFF. CDR3 coding DNA: TGTGCCAGCAGTGAAGGTAGTCGGCTCAATGAGCAGTTCTTC.

The chain has TRBV7-2 and TRBJ1-6, with D unresolved. The CDR3 is 15 amino acids. Trimming shortened V by 2 bases and J by 0 bases, and 5 bases separated the two germline ends. Germline CDR1 reads SGHTA; CDR2 reads FQGNSA. CDR3 in amino acids: CASSLKSSYNSPLHF. CDR3 nucleotides: TGTGCCAGCAGCTTAAAGTCCTCCTATAATTCACCCCTCCACTTT.

As to this clonotype: This could be a read error, since a much larger clone is one nucleotide away. This chain connects TRBV18 to TRBJ2-1, with D hard to call. CDR3 length equals 14 residues. CDR1 and CDR2 (germline): KGHSH, LQKENI. The DNA for the CDR3 is TGTTCCAGCTCACCACCGGTCAGCAACAATGAGCAGTTCTTC. It translates to CSSSPPVSNNEQFF.

This clonotype has a handful of counts. The chain uses TRBV27 and TRBJ2-7; D unclear. CDR3 length: 12 amino acids. Germline V CDR1 and CDR2: MNHEY, SMNVEV (reference sequence). The ends were cut back, 2 bases at V and 0 bases at J, with 2 bases in the middle. The CDR3: CASSLNSYEQYF. The CDR3 nucleotides are TGTGCCAGCAGTTTAAACTCCTACGAGCAGTACTTC.

There are a few counts of this clonotype. The rearrangement uses TRBV28 and TRBJ2-1; D is perhaps TRBD2 (5 bases). The V end lost 3 bases, the J end lost 8 bases, and 17 bases lay between the germline ends. Germline loops: CDR1 MDHEN, CDR2 SYDVKM. The CDR3 runs 15 residues. CDR3 residues: CASSFLGSLGDEQFF. CDR3 sequence (DNA): TGTGCCAGCAGTTTTCTAGGATCTCTCGGGGATGAGCAGTTCTTC.

The sample holds a few counts of this clonotype. The J gene is TRBJ2-7, the V gene TRBV7-2, with 8 positions matching TRBD1. Germline CDR1 SGHTA, CDR2 FQGNSA. This CDR3 has 13 amino acids. The junction had 3 bases not matched to a gene; V was cut back by 4 bases and J by 4 bases. The chain's CDR3 is CASSSRTGYEQYF. As DNA, the CDR3 is TGTGCCAGCAGCTCCCGGACAGGGTACGAGCAGTACTTC.

This clonotype ranks as medium-sized. This rearrangement joins TRBV6-5 to TRBJ2-3; 13 bases are a match to TRBD2. The V gene end was trimmed by 6 bases and the J gene end by 7 bases; junction bases not matched to a gene: 10. This CDR3 region has 16 residues. Per germline, CDR1 MNHEY and CDR2 SVGAGI. The CDR3 is CASRRLAGGSANTQYF. CDR3 DNA sequence: TGTGCCAGCAGGAGACTAGCGGGGGGAAGTGCAAATACGCAGTATTTT.

Within the sample, this clonotype is medium-sized (0.01 to 0.1%). The chain links TRBV28 to TRBJ2-3; 8 bases fit TRBD2. The CDR3 runs to 18 residues. J gave up 4 bases and V 8 bases, and 20 bases lay outside the gene matches. Germline V gene lookup returns CDR1 MDHEN and CDR2 SYDVKM. The CDR3 DNA reads TGTGCCAGCCTATCATGGGGGGCGGGAGGCGCCGAGGCAGATACGCAGTATTTT. This gives the protein CASLSWGAGGAEADTQYF.

The sample holds one count of this clonotype. A much larger clone lies a single base off, so this may be a read error. The chain links TRBV5-6 to TRBJ2-5, with TRBD1 matching over 8 bases. Germline lookup yields CDR1 SGHDT and CDR2 YYEEEE. CDR3 length: 13 amino acids. The CDR3 loop is CTSRWTGQETQYF. In DNA, the CDR3 is TGTACCAGCAGATGGACAGGGCAAGAGACCCAGTACTTC.

The sample holds a few counts of this clonotype. The chain recombines TRBV5-1 with TRBJ1-4, with TRBD1 as a possible D gene (5 bases). Per germline, CDR1 SGHRS and CDR2 YFSETQ. The CDR3 loop spans 13 amino acids. Deletions cut 5 bases from V and 5 bases from J, with 10 bases between. The DNA for the CDR3 is TGCGCCAGCAGGGGAGACAGAAATGAAAAACTGTTTTTT. Its translation is CASRGDRNEKLFF.

This clonotype is classed as medium-sized. The chain is built from TRBV27 and TRBJ1-6, with D unresolved. The CDR3 length is 12 residues. The V end was cut by 6 bases, the J end by 2 bases, with 2 bases between. Germline CDR1 is MNHEY and CDR2 is SMNVEV (reference sequence). CDR3 nucleotides: TGTGCCAGCAGCCCCTATAATTCACCCCTCCACTTT. This encodes CASSPYNSPLHF.

The chain has TRBV28 and TRBJ1-3, with 10 bases that match TRBD1. Unmatched junction bases numbered 6, after V lost 7 bases and J lost 3 bases. Germline V gene lookup returns CDR1 MDHEN and CDR2 SYDVKM. The CDR3 contains 15 residues. The CDR3 region is CASNRQGAFGNTIYF. DNA of the CDR3: TGTGCCAGCAATAGACAGGGGGCTTTTGGAAACACCATATATTTT.

This chain links TRBV5-8 with TRBJ2-7, with D perhaps TRBD2 (6 bases). Trimming stripped 3 bases from V and 3 bases from J, with 13 bases between. CDR3 size: 14 residues. The germline gives CDR1 SGHTS, CDR2 YDEGEE. The CDR3 loop is CASSSITDYYEQYF. The CDR3 nucleotides read TGTGCCAGCAGCTCCATAACGGACTACTACGAGCAGTACTTC.

The count of this clonotype is one. CDR3 nucleotide sequence: TGTGCCAGCGGGGCTAGCGGTCCCTACGAGCAGTACTTC. Translation: CASGASGPYEQYF. The gene calls are TRBV2 and TRBJ2-7, with 7 bases fitting TRBD2. The CDR3 has 13 amino acids. Germline V CDR1 and CDR2: SNHLY, FYNNEI. V lost 8 bases to trimming and J lost 2 bases; unmatched junction nucleotides: 6. Drawing the rest from reference TRBV2 and TRBJ2-7, the complete variable domain is EPEVTQTPSHQVTQMGQEVILRCVPISNHLYFYWYRQILGQKVEFLVSFYNNEISEKSEIFDDQFSVERPDGSNFTLKIRSTKLEDSAMYFCASGASGPYEQYFGPGTRLTVT.

This clonotype ranks as medium-sized. The V and J genes are TRBV30 and TRBJ1-1; a possible D gene is TRBD1 (5 bases). CDR1 is GTSNPN and CDR2 is SVGIG in the germline V gene (reference sequence). V lost 7 bases, J lost 1 base, and 7 bases lay in between. CDR3 size: 11 residues. The CDR3 region has the DNA TGTGCCTTCAGGGAGAACACTGAAGCTTTCTTT. Protein product: CAFRENTEAFF. Filled out from reference TRBV30 and TRBJ1-1, the complete variable domain reads SQTIHQWPATLVQPVGSPLSLECTVEGTSNPNLYWYRQAAGRGLQLLFYSVGIGQISSEVPQNLSASRPQDRQFILSSKKLLLSDSGFYLCAFRENTEAFFGQGTRLTVV.

This clonotype is medium-sized in the sample. This chain joins TRBV29-1 and TRBJ1-1; 10 nucleotides agree with TRBD1. After removal of 5 bases from V and 4 bases from J, the junction contained 4 bases not matched to a gene. Germline V gene data show CDR1 as SQVTM and CDR2 as ANQGSEA. The CDR3 sequence is 13 residues long. The CDR3 region has the DNA TGCAGCGTTCGGACAGGGGGGGGCACTGAAGCTTTCTTT. Translation: CSVRTGGGTEAFF.

By its share, this clonotype is medium-sized. The V call is TRBV6-1, the J call TRBJ1-1, with unresolved D. Germline loops: CDR1 MNHNS, CDR2 SASEGT. The ends were cut back, 10 bases at V and 5 bases at J, with 23 bases in the middle. The CDR3 is made up of 15 amino acids. The CDR3, as DNA: TGTGCCATCTCACTATTGTGGTCCCTGACAACTGAAGCTTTCTTT. This translates into CAISLLWSLTTEAFF.

This clonotype is labeled as medium-sized. V gene TRBV6-5 combines with J gene TRBJ1-2; 7 bases map to TRBD1. From germline, CDR1 is MNHEY and CDR2 SVGAGI. The CDR3 has 15 amino acids. With V trimmed by 0 bases and J by 6 bases, 7 bases remained unmatched. The CDR3 region has the DNA TGTGCCAGCAGTTACTCGACGAGGGGGCGCGATGGCTACACCTTC. This gives the protein CASSYSTRGRDGYTF.

J is TRBJ1-2 and V is TRBV10-3; D remains ambiguous. Germline loops: CDR1 ENHRY, CDR2 SYGVKD. The CDR3 sequence is 13 residues long. Trimming removed 8 bases at V and 3 bases at J, with 13 bases between. This chain's CDR3 is CAIGTGHDYGYTF. Here the CDR3 DNA reads TGTGCCATCGGTACTGGCCACGACTATGGCTACACCTTC.

As to this clonotype: Possible read error: a much larger clone is one base away. It is likely a read error, because the conserved phenylalanine at the end of the CDR3 is missing. This chain connects TRBV7-6 to TRBJ2-7, with 7 bases that match TRBD1. Trimming at V came to 5 bases and at J to 1 base, leaving 11 bases not matched to a gene. CDR1 and CDR2 (germline): SGHVS, FNYEAQ. CDR3 length equals 16 residues. The CDR3 nucleotides are TGTGCCAGCAGCACAGGACAGGATAGAAATTCCTACGAGCAGTACTTA. Its protein is CASSTGQDRNSYEQYL.

This clonotype turned up a few times. The chain links TRBV5-1 to TRBJ1-1; possible D gene TRBD1, 5 bases. Germline V gene sequence: CDR1 SGHRS, CDR2 YFSETQ. V lost 0 bases and J lost 6, with 12 bases in between. The CDR3 is made up of 14 amino acids. Written as DNA, the CDR3 is TGCGCCAGCAGCTTGGGGGGGTATAGGGCTGAAGCTTTCTTT. Amino acids: CASSLGGYRAEAFF.

By frequency in the sample, this clonotype is medium-sized. The rearrangement uses TRBV18 and TRBJ2-6; perhaps TRBD1 as D (6 bases). Trimming shortened V by 6 bases and J by 0 bases, and 9 bases separated the two germline ends. Germline V gene sequence: CDR1 KGHSH, CDR2 LQKENI. The CDR3 extends over 15 amino acids. The CDR3 spells CASSPDSSGANVLTF. The CDR3, as DNA: TGTGCCAGCTCCCCGGACAGCTCTGGGGCCAACGTCCTGACTTTC.

The chain combines TRBV5-1 with TRBJ2-5, with TRBD1 as a possible D gene (6 bases). Germline V lookup: CDR1 SGHRS, CDR2 YFSETQ. The V gene lost 2 bases and the J gene lost 3 bases, with 14 bases spanning the gap. CDR3 length equals 15 residues. CDR3 nucleotide sequence: TGCGCCAGCAGCTTATGGCTGGACAGTAAAGAGACCCAGTACTTC. This codes for CASSLWLDSKETQYF.

By share, this clonotype counts as medium-sized. This chain connects TRBV10-3 to TRBJ2-7; D not certain. Trimming took off 1 base at V and 3 bases at J, with 4 bases between the two ends. The CDR3 has 12 amino acids. Looked up from germline, CDR1 is ENHRY and CDR2 is SYGVKD. As DNA, the CDR3 is TGTGCCATCAGTGAGTTCTACTACGAGCAGTACTTC. This sequence encodes CAISEFYYEQYF.

The table lists this clonotype with a few counts. The chain carries TRBV28 and TRBJ2-7, with D possibly matching TRBD2 (5 bases). The V end was cut by 7 bases, the J end by 0 bases, with 7 bases between. The length of the CDR3 is 12 residues. Germline CDR1 is MDHEN and CDR2 is SYDVKM. The CDR3 spells CASTGSSYEQYF. As DNA, the CDR3 is TGTGCCAGCACGGGGAGCTCCTACGAGCAGTACTTC.